The 25 T cell receptor beta chains below all came from one sample that was sequenced in a study of radiation and T cells in renal cell carcinoma. Sequenced by immunoSEQ multiplex PCR; TCRdb stores in-frame clones only, minus some. This sample has more than 95,000 clones, with around 82% found just once. The time point denotes: blood 2 weeks post-SBRT. Treatment meaning: 15 Gy SBRT to primary tumor, nephrectomy 4 weeks later. Sequenced material: blood, taken from a patient whose treatment included radiotherapy and nephrectomy. The receptors here all came from a man aged 45-65 years with renal cell carcinoma.

The chain has TRBV27 and TRBJ2-1, with 13 positions matching TRBD2. The CDR3 sequence is 16 residues long. V dropped 5 bases and J dropped 7; count of bases not matched to a gene: 8. Germline CDR1 is MNHEY and CDR2 is SMNVEV (reference sequence). CDR3 protein: CASSPQGLAGRNEQFF. CDR3 in DNA: TGTGCCAGCAGTCCCCAGGGACTAGCGGGAAGGAATGAGCAGTTCTTC.

V gene TRBV18 combines with J gene TRBJ2-3; 8 nucleotides align to TRBD2. With V trimmed by 4 bases and J by 4 bases, 4 bases remained unmatched. CDR1 KGHSH and CDR2 LQKENI come from the germline V gene. There are 14 residues in the CDR3. The CDR3 reads CASSRYGGADTQYF. As DNA, the CDR3 is TGTGCCAGCTCACGATACGGGGGGGCAGATACGCAGTATTTT.

The chain employs TRBV9 and TRBJ2-1; D is unclear. The CDR3 has 15 amino acids. Germline assignment: CDR1 SGDLS and CDR2 YYNGEE. The V end was cut by 0 bases, the J end by 1 base, with 8 bases between. The CDR3 DNA sequence: TGTGCCAGCAGCGTAGCGATTGGGTCCTACAATGAGCAGTTCTTC. Protein product: CASSVAIGSYNEQFF. The full variable domain, with the rest looked up from reference TRBV9 and TRBJ2-1, is DSGVTQTPKHLITATGQRVTLRCSPRSGDLSVYWYQQSLDQGLQFLIQYYNGEERAKGNILERFSAQQFPDLHSELNLSSLELGDSALYFCASSVAIGSYNEQFFGPGTRLTVL.

The CDR3 DNA reads TGTGCCAGTAGCAGAGGGCAGGTTAGCAATCAGCCCCAGCATTTT. Its translation: CASSRGQVSNQPQHF. The gene calls are TRBV19 and TRBJ1-5, with D uncertain. Germline values: CDR1 LNHDA, CDR2 SQIVND (reference sequence). This CDR3 has 15 amino acids. V was clipped by 6 bases and J by 0 bases, with 12 bases between them.

The chain links TRBV5-1 to TRBJ1-1; tentatively, D is TRBD1 (5 bases). CDR1 and CDR2 from the germline V gene are SGHRS and YFSETQ. This CDR3 has 15 amino acids. Trimming shortened V by 0 bases and J by 8 bases, and 17 bases separated the two germline ends. The CDR3 protein is CASSLADGGIEEAFF. The DNA of the CDR3 is TGCGCCAGCAGCTTGGCCGATGGGGGGATAGAAGAAGCTTTCTTT.

In this sample, this clone turned up a few times. V usage is TRBV9 and J usage is TRBJ2-1; 9 nucleotides align to TRBD1. This CDR3 region has 16 residues. Looked up from germline, CDR1 is SGDLS and CDR2 is YYNGEE. With V trimmed by 6 bases and J by 2 bases, 9 bases remained unmatched. The CDR3 here is CASTSSGTGPYNEQFF. CDR3 bases: TGTGCCAGCACATCCTCCGGGACAGGGCCCTACAATGAGCAGTTCTTC.

This rearrangement joins TRBV5-6 to TRBJ1-1; D unclear. Trimming left V 0 bases short and J 4 bases short, with 10 bases between. The CDR3 covers 14 residues. Germline V gene data show CDR1 as SGHDT and CDR2 as YYEEEE. DNA for the CDR3: TGTGCCAGCAGCTTGGGCAGGCTGACCACTGAAGCTTTCTTT. Its protein is CASSLGRLTTEAFF.

The chain combines TRBV2 with TRBJ2-5; D call uncertain. CDR1 is SNHLY, CDR2 FYNNEI, per germline. Trimming took 0 bases from V and 2 from J, leaving 10 bases between them. The CDR3 consists of 15 residues. The CDR3 nucleotides read TGTGCCAGCAGTGAAGCGCCCGGATTACAAGAGACCCAGTACTTC. Amino acids: CASSEAPGLQETQYF.

The V and J genes are TRBV9 and TRBJ2-5; TRBD2 is a possible D gene (7 bases). Looked up from germline, CDR1 is SGDLS and CDR2 is YYNGEE. V dropped 2 bases and J dropped 5 bases, with 19 bases sitting between them. The CDR3 extends over 16 amino acids. The CDR3 DNA is TGTGCCAGCAGCGTTGATCCGGGGGGCCTGCGGGAGACCCAGTACTTC. Amino acids: CASSVDPGGLRETQYF.

The rearrangement links TRBV5-1 to TRBJ2-1; 7 positions match TRBD2. The CDR3 has 16 residues. Per the germline V gene, CDR1 is SGHRS and CDR2 is YFSETQ. The junction had 3 bases not matched to a gene; V was cut back by 0 bases and J by 0 bases. This CDR3 is CASSLAGGYSYNEQFF. For the CDR3, the DNA is TGCGCCAGCAGCTTGGCCGGGGGGTACTCCTACAATGAGCAGTTCTTC.

The chain has TRBV5-4 and TRBJ2-2, with 10 bases aligning to TRBD1. Germline loops: CDR1 SGHNT, CDR2 YYREEE (reference sequence). There are 16 residues in the CDR3. V lost 4 bases and J lost 3; bases outside the gene matches: 6. The CDR3 loop reads CASSGGTGDDTGELFF. The CDR3 bases are TGTGCCAGCAGCGGGGGGACAGGGGACGACACCGGGGAGCTGTTTTTT.

This clone was recorded once. The V call is TRBV10-1, the J call TRBJ1-5; no clear D. Trimming left V 4 bases short and J 3 bases short, with 4 bases between. Germline V lookup: CDR1 WNHNN, CDR2 SYGVQD (reference sequence). The CDR3 loop spans 12 amino acids. The CDR3 nucleotides read TGCGCCAGCAGTGCTAACAATCAGCCCCAGCATTTT. This gives the protein CASSANNQPQHF.

The chain links TRBV18 to TRBJ2-1, with 8 positions matching TRBD1. Germline CDR1 reads KGHSH; CDR2 reads LQKENI. With 6 bases clipped from V and 8 bases from J, the junction kept 6 bases outside the gene matches. The CDR3 sequence is 13 residues long. This CDR3 reads CASSTDRADEQFF. In DNA, the CDR3 is TGTGCCAGCTCGACGGACAGGGCGGATGAGCAGTTCTTC.

V usage is TRBV29-1 and J usage is TRBJ2-7; no firm D call. There are 12 residues in the CDR3. CDR1 is SQVTM and CDR2 is ANQGSEA in the germline V gene. The germline V and J ends were trimmed by 6 bases and 1 base, with 10 bases remaining between them. The CDR3 sequence: CSVAGPSYEQYF. CDR3 coding DNA: TGCAGCGTGGCCGGGCCGTCCTACGAGCAGTACTTC.

The chain combines TRBV6-5 with TRBJ1-2, with TRBD1 matching over 10 bases. CDR1 and CDR2 (germline): MNHEY, SVGAGI. J was trimmed by 2 bases and V by 6 bases; bases with no gene match: 3. This CDR3 spans 14 amino acids. The CDR3, as DNA: TGTGCCAGCAGAAGGGACAGGGGAAACTATGGCTACACCTTC. As protein: CASRRDRGNYGYTF.

The chain combines TRBV6-1 with TRBJ1-2; 9 nucleotides match TRBD1. Germline CDR1 MNHNS, CDR2 SASEGT. The trim removed 6 bases at V and 5 bases at J, leaving 7 bases unmatched. The CDR3 is made up of 14 amino acids. The CDR3 region has the DNA TGTGCCAGCAGCAGGGGGGACAGGGCGTATGGCTACACCTTC. Translated: CASSRGDRAYGYTF.

This chain connects TRBV7-9 to TRBJ1-2, with D unclear. Germline lookup yields CDR1 SEHNR and CDR2 FQNEAQ (reference sequence). V shed 2 bases and J shed 7 bases, with 20 bases lying between them. This CDR3 contains 16 residues. Written as DNA, the CDR3 is TGTGCCAGCAGCTTACTAGGATCCCGAGACGGCGGTGGCTACACCTTC. Translation: CASSLLGSRDGGGYTF.

A single count supports this clone. The chain employs TRBV11-2 and TRBJ2-2, with D maybe TRBD1 (6 bases). Trimming left V 5 bases short and J 7 bases short, with 17 bases between. This CDR3 is built from 15 residues. Per the germline V gene, CDR1 is SGHAT and CDR2 is FQNNGV. CDR3 sequence: CASSPFGDRNGELFF. The CDR3, as DNA: TGTGCCAGCAGCCCCTTTGGAGACAGGAACGGGGAGCTGTTTTTT.

The chain has TRBV19 and TRBJ2-1; D gene unclear. The germline CDR1 and CDR2 sequences are LNHDA and SQIVND (reference sequence). V shed 1 base and J shed 0 bases, with 10 bases lying between them. The CDR3 consists of 16 residues. The CDR3 coding sequence is TGTGCCAGTAGTATAGGGGCCAGTTTCTCCTACAATGAGCAGTTCTTC. The encoded protein is CASSIGASFSYNEQFF.

This chain uses TRBV19 with TRBJ1-5, with 9 bases lining up with TRBD1. The CDR3 runs to 17 residues. CDR1 and CDR2 (germline): LNHDA, SQIVND (reference sequence). The V and J ends lost 9 bases and 0 bases, in that order; junction bases with no gene match: 12. This CDR3 is CASHPDRGLYSNQPQHF. The CDR3 DNA reads TGTGCCAGCCACCCGGACAGGGGATTATATAGCAATCAGCCCCAGCATTTT.

V is TRBV9 and J is TRBJ2-1; 9 bases map to TRBD1. The CDR3 length is 13 residues. With V trimmed by 5 bases and J by 5 bases, 2 bases remained unmatched. Per the germline V gene, CDR1 is SGDLS and CDR2 is YYNGEE. The CDR3 DNA follows: TGTGCCAGCAGGGGACAGGGAAACAATGAGCAGTTCTTC. Protein sequence: CASRGQGNNEQFF.

The rearrangement uses TRBV5-1 and TRBJ1-1; no definite D call. The V gene lost 0 bases and the J gene lost 9 bases, with 15 bases spanning the gap. The CDR3 covers 14 residues. CDR1 and CDR2 (germline): SGHRS, YFSETQ. For the CDR3, the DNA is TGCGCCAGCAGCTTGGATAGTAACGACCCGAAAGCTTTCTTT. This translates into CASSLDSNDPKAFF. Based on the CDR3 plus reference TRBV5-1 and TRBJ1-1, the full variable domain is KAGVTQTPRYLIKTRGQQVTLSCSPISGHRSVSWYQQTPGQGLQFLFEYFSETQRNKGNFPGRFSGRQFSNSRSEMNVSTLELGDSALYLCASSLDSNDPKAFFGQGTRLTVV.

The rearrangement links TRBV2 to TRBJ1-4, with 7 bases identical to TRBD1. V trimming: 5 bases; J trimming: 0 bases; junction bases outside the gene matches: 3. Germline values: CDR1 SNHLY, CDR2 FYNNEI. This CDR3 comprises 15 residues. The DNA for the CDR3 is TGTGCCAGCAGTCTCGGGACAGCAACTAATGAAAAACTGTTTTTT. Protein: CASSLGTATNEKLFF.

The genes are TRBV29-1 and TRBJ2-2; the D gene is possibly TRBD2 (6 bases). Germline V gene sequence: CDR1 SQVTM, CDR2 ANQGSEA. This CDR3 region has 14 residues. Trimming shortened V by 3 bases and J by 5 bases, and 13 bases separated the two germline ends. This CDR3 reads CSVDRAGWTGELFF. The CDR3 nucleotides are TGCAGCGTTGACAGGGCGGGGTGGACCGGGGAGCTGTTTTTT.

This clone has more than one count but fewer than ten. V gene TRBV5-4 combines with J gene TRBJ1-2, with 9 positions matching TRBD1. The CDR3 totals 15 residues. CDR1 is SGHNT and CDR2 is YYREEE in the germline V gene (reference sequence). V dropped 4 bases and J dropped 4; count of bases not matched to a gene: 8. This CDR3 reads CASSPTGTGIYGYTF. The DNA for the CDR3 is TGTGCCAGCAGCCCGACCGGGACAGGGATCTATGGCTACACCTTC. Filled out from reference TRBV5-4 and TRBJ1-2, the complete variable domain reads ETGVTQSPTHLIKTRGQQVTLRCSSQSGHNTVSWYQQALGQGPQFIFQYYREEENGRGNFPPRFSGLQFPNYSSELNVNALELDDSALYLCASSPTGTGIYGYTFGSGTRLTVV.